What follows are 5 T cell receptor beta chains derived from one specimen sequenced in a study of cytomegalovirus exposure and HLA in healthy donors. The PCR employed 60 Vbeta primers together with 13 Jbeta primers. The repertoire was sequenced with immunoSEQ multiplex PCR; TCRdb's copy has only in-frame clones and lacks some. The sample holds 140,000 to 150,000 clones, over 70% seen once. Sequencing was carried out using PBMCs. These receptors originate from a woman in her thirties or forties in good health and CMV-seronegative.

The V and J genes are TRBV27 and TRBJ2-2; the D is unclear. V was trimmed by 5 bases and J by 5 bases, leaving 6 bases between them. The germline V gene has CDR1 MNHEY and CDR2 SMNVEV (reference sequence). This CDR3 is built from 12 residues. CDR3: CASSEETGELFF. The CDR3, as DNA: TGTGCCAGCAGTGAAGAGACCGGGGAGCTGTTTTTT.

This clone was observed a single time. CDR3 coding DNA: TGTGCCAGTAGTATCGTGGGCATCTCAAATCAGCCCCAGCATTTT. It yields the protein CASSIVGISNQPQHF. The rearrangement joins TRBV19 to TRBJ1-5; D ambiguous. This CDR3 is 15 amino acids long. The V gene's germline CDR1 is LNHDA and CDR2 SQIVND (reference sequence). V lost 3 bases to trimming and J lost 4 bases, with 13 bases between them.

This CDR3 is CASTPESSYNSPLHF. As DNA, the CDR3 is TGTGCCAGCACCCCGGAGAGCTCCTATAATTCACCCCTCCACTTT. The chain couples TRBV2 to TRBJ1-6; D gene ambiguous. Germline CDR1 is SNHLY and CDR2 is FYNNEI. Between the trimmed V and J ends, which lost 7 bases and 0 bases, there was a span of 10 bases. The CDR3 consists of 15 residues.

The CDR3 DNA reads TGTGCCAGCAGTTTGTTGATGGGACAGCGCGAGCAGTACTTC. It specifies CASSLLMGQREQYF. The chain is built from TRBV27 and TRBJ2-7, with 7 bases that match TRBD1. Germline CDR1 MNHEY, CDR2 SMNVEV (reference sequence). J was trimmed by 6 bases and V by 3 bases; bases with no gene match: 8. The CDR3 totals 14 residues.

The rearrangement links TRBV25-1 to TRBJ2-3; the match to TRBD2 covers 11 bases. This CDR3 spans 15 amino acids. V lost 5 bases to trimming and J lost 4 bases; unmatched junction nucleotides: 5. CDR1 and CDR2 from the germline V gene are MGHDK and SYGVNS. The CDR3 region is CASSNSGGAADTQYF. CDR3 bases: TGTGCCAGCAGTAATAGCGGGGGGGCAGCAGATACGCAGTATTTT.